One sample yielded the 8 T cell receptor beta chains listed below, sequenced in a study of CD8 T cells in Susac syndrome. Roughly 0.45 to 1 ug RNA was reverse transcribed with random hexamers. Each CDR3 protein is one row after TCRdb ran MiXCR on the immunoSEQ multiplex PCR reads. The sample includes some 210,000 distinct CDR3 sequences, approximately 94% of them seen just once. Sequences were obtained from CD4+ T cells from PBMCs. All receptors derive from a human donor with Susac syndrome.

V gene TRBV10-3 combines with J gene TRBJ2-1; D is uncertain. Per germline, CDR1 ENHRY and CDR2 SYGVKD. CDR3 length equals 17 residues. Trimming removed 3 bases at V and 0 bases at J, with 15 bases between. The CDR3 DNA reads as TGTGCCATCAGTGAAAGGACCGGCCCGAGCTCCTACAATGAGCAGTTCTTC. Protein sequence: CAISERTGPSSYNEQFF.

This clonotype was found once. The chain has TRBV6-2 or TRBV6-3 and TRBJ2-4; possibly TRBD2 for D (7 bases). The ends were cut back, 10 bases at V and 3 bases at J, with 19 bases in the middle. The CDR3 length is 15 residues. From germline, CDR1 is MNHEY and CDR2 SVGEGT. The CDR3 DNA is TGTGCCACCCGGAGGGGGGGCAAGGACAAAAACATTCAGTACTTC. Its protein product is CATRRGGKDKNIQYF.

This chain uses TRBV5-1 with TRBJ2-5, with 7 bases lining up with TRBD1. The ends lost 4 bases at V and 3 bases at J; junction bases unmatched: 6. The germline V gene encodes CDR1 SGHRS and CDR2 YFSETQ. The CDR3 is 14 amino acids. CDR3 in DNA: TGCGCCAGCAGCAACCGGGACAGTAAAGAGACCCAGTACTTC. Its protein product is CASSNRDSKETQYF.

CDR3 sequence: CASASWGPDTEAFF. In DNA form, the CDR3 reads TGTGCTAGTGCCTCTTGGGGTCCGGACACTGAAGCTTTCTTT. The rearrangement uses TRBV12-5 and TRBJ1-1; D unclear. Trimming left V 7 bases short and J 3 bases short, with 15 bases between. The length of the CDR3 is 14 residues. From germline, CDR1 is LGHNT and CDR2 FRNRAP. Full variable domain (outside the CDR3, taken from reference TRBV12-5 and TRBJ1-1): DARVTQTPRHKVTEMGQEVTMRCQPILGHNTVFWYRQTMMQGLELLAYFRNRAPLDDSGMPKDRFSAEMPDATLATLKIQPSEPRDSAVYFCASASWGPDTEAFFGQGTRLTVV.

This chain uses TRBV7-9 with TRBJ2-1; unclear D gene. Germline CDR1 is SEHNR and CDR2 is FQNEAQ (reference sequence). The CDR3 runs to 14 residues. V lost 1 base and J lost 8, with 12 bases in between. As DNA, the CDR3 is TGTGCCAGCAGCTTAGGGGGTCCTGTCGATGAGCAGTTCTTC. It codes for CASSLGGPVDEQFF.

This clonotype appeared a few times. The V call is TRBV27, the J call TRBJ2-2; no firm D call. Deletions cut 0 bases from V and 8 bases from J, with 4 bases between. This CDR3 is 12 amino acids long. CDR1 MNHEY and CDR2 SMNVEV come from the germline V gene (reference sequence). This chain's CDR3 is CASSLSRGELFF. DNA of the CDR3: TGTGCCAGCAGTTTATCTCGGGGGGAGCTGTTTTTT.

This clonotype was found once. The V gene is TRBV9, the J gene TRBJ2-3, with D tentatively TRBD2 (6 bases). The CDR3 totals 15 residues. The germline V gene encodes CDR1 SGDLS and CDR2 YYNGEE. The V end was cut by 1 base, the J end by 1 base, with 10 bases between. The CDR3 nucleotides are TGTGCCAGCAGCGTAAGGGCTAGCGGCACAGATACGCAGTATTTT. Residues: CASSVRASGTDTQYF.

The chain links TRBV20-1 to TRBJ2-3, with 9 bases identical to TRBD1. The CDR3 totals 15 residues. Per germline, CDR1 DFQATT and CDR2 SNEGSKA (reference sequence). With 3 bases clipped from V and 1 base from J, the junction kept 5 bases outside the gene matches. CDR3: CSARNRGQGTDTQYF. DNA of the CDR3: TGCAGTGCTAGGAACAGGGGGCAAGGCACAGATACGCAGTATTTT.